Below are 4 T cell receptor beta chains sequenced from a single sample in a study of T cells in Graves' hyperthyroidism and ophthalmopathy. What was amplified from RNA transcripts were TCR beta CDR3 regions. The primer set for the first-round RT-PCR of the TCR CDR3 was HTBI. Using its own MiXCR run on the multiplex PCR reads, TCRdb lists one record per CDR3 protein. Of about 350,000 distinct CDR3 sequences in the sample, approximately 14% were seen once. Material: blood. The receptors derive from a woman aged 55-75 years with Graves' ophthalmopathy.

CDR3 nucleotide sequence: TGTGCCAGCAGTACTGGGACGGGAAGGACCGGGGAGCTGTTTTTT. This gives the protein CASSTGTGRTGELFF. The V and J genes are TRBV6-5 and TRBJ2-2; D could derive from TRBD1 or TRBD2 (5 bases each). The V gene's germline CDR1 is MNHEY and CDR2 SVGAGI. This CDR3 has 15 amino acids. V was clipped by 5 bases and J by 5 bases, with 15 bases between them.

This clonotype has more than one count but fewer than ten. A much larger clone is a single base away; this may be a read error. The chain couples TRBV11-2 to TRBJ2-1; 7 nucleotides align to TRBD2. The germline V gene has CDR1 SGHAT and CDR2 FQNNGV. The CDR3 is 16 residues long. CDR3 amino acids: CASSLGSGPSYDEQFF. Here the CDR3 DNA reads TGTGCCAGCAGCTTAGGTAGCGGGCCCTCCTACGATGAGCAGTTCTTC.

At least ten counts were recorded for this clonotype. The chain couples TRBV20-1 to TRBJ2-6; D call uncertain. Germline CDR1 reads DFQATT; CDR2 reads SNEGSKA (reference sequence). The CDR3 length is 14 residues. V lost 6 bases, J lost 0 bases, and 9 bases lay in between. The CDR3 DNA reads as TGCAGTGCCAGATTGGTCTCTGGGGCCAACGTCCTGACTTTC. As protein: CSARLVSGANVLTF.

This clonotype was seen more than once but under ten times. The J gene is TRBJ2-7, the V gene TRBV5-1; 8 bases align to TRBD1. The CDR3 is 18 residues long. J was trimmed by 0 bases and V by 4 bases; bases with no gene match: 15. The germline gives CDR1 SGHRS, CDR2 YFSETQ. CDR3 region: CASSQSSGDRRLSYEQYF. DNA for the CDR3: TGCGCCAGCAGCCAATCTTCCGGGGACAGGAGACTCTCCTACGAGCAGTACTTC.